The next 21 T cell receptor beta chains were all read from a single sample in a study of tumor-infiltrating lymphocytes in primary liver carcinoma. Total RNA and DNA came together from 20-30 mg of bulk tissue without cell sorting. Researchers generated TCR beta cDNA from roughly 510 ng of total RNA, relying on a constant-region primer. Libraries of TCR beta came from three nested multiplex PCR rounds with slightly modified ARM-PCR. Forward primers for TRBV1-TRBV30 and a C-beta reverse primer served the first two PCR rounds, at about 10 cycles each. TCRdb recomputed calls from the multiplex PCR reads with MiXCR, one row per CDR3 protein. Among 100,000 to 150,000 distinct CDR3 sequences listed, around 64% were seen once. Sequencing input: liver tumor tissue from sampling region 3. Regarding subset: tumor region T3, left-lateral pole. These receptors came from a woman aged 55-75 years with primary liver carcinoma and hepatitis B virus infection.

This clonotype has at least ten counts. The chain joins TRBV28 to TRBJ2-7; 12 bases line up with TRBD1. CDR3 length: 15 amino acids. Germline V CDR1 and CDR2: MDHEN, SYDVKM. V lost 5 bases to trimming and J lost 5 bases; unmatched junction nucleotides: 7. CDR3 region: CASSTPGQGADEQYF. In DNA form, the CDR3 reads TGTGCCAGCAGTACCCCGGGACAGGGGGCGGACGAGCAGTACTTC.

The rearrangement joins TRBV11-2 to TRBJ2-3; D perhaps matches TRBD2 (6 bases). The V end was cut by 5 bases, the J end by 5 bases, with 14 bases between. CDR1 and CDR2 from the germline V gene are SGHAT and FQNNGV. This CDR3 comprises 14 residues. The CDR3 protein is CASSAGLPIDTQYF. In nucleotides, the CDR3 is TGTGCCAGCAGCGCTGGACTACCCATAGATACGCAGTATTTT.

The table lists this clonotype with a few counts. CDR3 residues: CASSLAGRVGITEAFF. CDR3 DNA: TGCGCCAGCAGCTTGGCCGGCAGGGTAGGGATCACTGAAGCTTTCTTT. The V call is TRBV5-1, the J call TRBJ1-1, with D perhaps TRBD1 (5 bases). This CDR3 spans 16 amino acids. With 0 bases removed from V and 4 bases from J, the gap between germline ends came to 16 bases. Germline V gene data show CDR1 as SGHRS and CDR2 as YFSETQ. Looking up the rest from reference TRBV5-1 and TRBJ1-1 gives the full variable domain: KAGVTQTPRYLIKTRGQQVTLSCSPISGHRSVSWYQQTPGQGLQFLFEYFSETQRNKGNFPGRFSGRQFSNSRSEMNVSTLELGDSALYLCASSLAGRVGITEAFFGQGTRLTVV.

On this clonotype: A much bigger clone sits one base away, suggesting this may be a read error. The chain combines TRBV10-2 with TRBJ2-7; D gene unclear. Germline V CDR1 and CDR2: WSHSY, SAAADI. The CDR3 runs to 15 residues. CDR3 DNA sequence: TGCGCCGGCAGTGCGGTATCGGCTACAAACTACGAGCAGTACTTC. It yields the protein CAGSAVSATNYEQYF.

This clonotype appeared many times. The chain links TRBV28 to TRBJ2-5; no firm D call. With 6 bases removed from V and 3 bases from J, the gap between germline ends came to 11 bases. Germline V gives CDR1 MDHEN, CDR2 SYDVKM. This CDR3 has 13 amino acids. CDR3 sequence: CASSPTAKETQYF. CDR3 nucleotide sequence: TGTGCCAGCAGCCCTACGGCCAAAGAGACCCAGTACTTC.

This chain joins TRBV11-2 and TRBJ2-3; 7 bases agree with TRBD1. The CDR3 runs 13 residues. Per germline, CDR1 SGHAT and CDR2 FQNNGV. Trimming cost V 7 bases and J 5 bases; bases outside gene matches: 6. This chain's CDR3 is CASTRDRVDTQYF. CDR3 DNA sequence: TGTGCCAGCACGAGAGACAGGGTAGATACGCAGTATTTT.

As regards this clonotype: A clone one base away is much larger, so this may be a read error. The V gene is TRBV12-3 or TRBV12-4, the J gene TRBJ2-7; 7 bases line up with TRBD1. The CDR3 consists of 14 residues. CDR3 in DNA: TGTACCAGCACCCGATCAGGGGGTACCTACGAGCAGTACTTC. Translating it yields CTSTRSGGTYEQYF.

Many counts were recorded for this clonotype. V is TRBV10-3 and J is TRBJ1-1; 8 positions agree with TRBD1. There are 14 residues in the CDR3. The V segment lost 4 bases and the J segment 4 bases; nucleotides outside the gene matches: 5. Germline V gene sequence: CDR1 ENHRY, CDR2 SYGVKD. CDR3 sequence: CAISGRQGTTEAFF. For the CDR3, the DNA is TGTGCCATCAGTGGACGACAGGGGACCACTGAAGCTTTCTTT.

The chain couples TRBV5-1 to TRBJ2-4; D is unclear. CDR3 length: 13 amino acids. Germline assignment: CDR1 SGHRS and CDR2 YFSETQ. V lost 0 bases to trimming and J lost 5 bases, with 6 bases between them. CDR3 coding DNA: TGCGCCAGCAGCTTGGACGGCCAAAACATTCAGTACTTC. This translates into CASSLDGQNIQYF.

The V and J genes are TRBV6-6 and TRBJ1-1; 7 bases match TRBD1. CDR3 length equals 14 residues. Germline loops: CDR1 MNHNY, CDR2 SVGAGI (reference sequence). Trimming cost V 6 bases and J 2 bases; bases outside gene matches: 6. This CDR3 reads CASSQGQFNTEAFF. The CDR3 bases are TGTGCCAGCAGCCAGGGACAGTTCAACACTGAAGCTTTCTTT.

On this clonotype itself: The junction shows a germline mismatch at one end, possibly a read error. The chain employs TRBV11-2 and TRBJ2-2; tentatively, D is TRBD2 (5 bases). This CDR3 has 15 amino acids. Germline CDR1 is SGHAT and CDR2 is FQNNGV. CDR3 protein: CTSSLGGGRTGELFF. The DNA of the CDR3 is TGTACCAGCAGCTTAGGTGGAGGTCGCACCGGGGAGCTGTTTTTT.

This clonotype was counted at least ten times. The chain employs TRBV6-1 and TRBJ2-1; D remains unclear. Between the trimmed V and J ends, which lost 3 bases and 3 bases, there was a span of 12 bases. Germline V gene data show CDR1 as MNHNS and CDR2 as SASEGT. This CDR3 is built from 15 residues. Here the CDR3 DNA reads TGTGCCAGCAGTGACCTAACCCCAGGCTACAATGAGCAGTTCTTC. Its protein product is CASSDLTPGYNEQFF.

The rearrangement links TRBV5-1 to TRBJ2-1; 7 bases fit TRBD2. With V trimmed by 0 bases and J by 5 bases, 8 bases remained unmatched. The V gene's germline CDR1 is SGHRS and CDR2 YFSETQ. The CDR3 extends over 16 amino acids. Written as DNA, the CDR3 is TGCGCCAGCAGCTTGGAGCCAGCGGGGCATAACAATGAGCAGTTCTTC. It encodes CASSLEPAGHNNEQFF. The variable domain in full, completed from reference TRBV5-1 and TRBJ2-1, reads KAGVTQTPRYLIKTRGQQVTLSCSPISGHRSVSWYQQTPGQGLQFLFEYFSETQRNKGNFPGRFSGRQFSNSRSEMNVSTLELGDSALYLCASSLEPAGHNNEQFFGPGTRLTVL.

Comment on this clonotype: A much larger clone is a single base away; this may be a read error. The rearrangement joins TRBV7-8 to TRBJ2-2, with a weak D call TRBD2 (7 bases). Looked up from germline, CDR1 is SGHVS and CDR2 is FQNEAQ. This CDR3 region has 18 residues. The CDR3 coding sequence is TGTGCCAGCTCTTGGGGGGGCGGGAGTCCTCAGAACACCGGGAAGCTGTTTTTT. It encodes CASSWGGGSPQNTGKLFF.

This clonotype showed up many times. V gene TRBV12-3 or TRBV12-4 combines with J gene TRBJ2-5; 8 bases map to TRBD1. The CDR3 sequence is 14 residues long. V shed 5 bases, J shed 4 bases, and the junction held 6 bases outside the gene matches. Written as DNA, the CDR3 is TGTGCCAGCAGTGTAACAGGGGGAGGAGAGACCCAGTACTTC. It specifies CASSVTGGGETQYF.

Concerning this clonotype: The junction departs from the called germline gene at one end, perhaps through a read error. Written as DNA, the CDR3 is TGTGTCAGCAGCTTAGGTCATGGCGGGAGAGCCGGCTACAATGAGCAGTTCTTC. This encodes CVSSLGHGGRAGYNEQFF. V gene TRBV11-3 combines with J gene TRBJ2-1, with 7 bases identical to TRBD2. Germline V lookup: CDR1 SGHNT, CDR2 YENEEA. The CDR3 runs 18 residues.

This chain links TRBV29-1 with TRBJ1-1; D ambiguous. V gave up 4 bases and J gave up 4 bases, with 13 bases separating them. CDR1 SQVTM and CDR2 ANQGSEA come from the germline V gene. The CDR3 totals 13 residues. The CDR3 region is CSVAAPATTEAFF. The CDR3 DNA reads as TGCAGCGTTGCGGCCCCAGCGACCACTGAAGCTTTCTTT.

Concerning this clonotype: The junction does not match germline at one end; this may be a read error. In nucleotides, the CDR3 is TGTGCCAGCAGCTTGATACTAGCGGGAGGGAAAGAGATCCAGTACTTC. Its translation: CASSLILAGGKEIQYF. The V call is TRBV5-5, the J call TRBJ2-5, with TRBD2 matching over 13 bases. Per the germline V gene, CDR1 is SGHKS and CDR2 is YYEKEE (reference sequence). The CDR3 is 16 residues long.

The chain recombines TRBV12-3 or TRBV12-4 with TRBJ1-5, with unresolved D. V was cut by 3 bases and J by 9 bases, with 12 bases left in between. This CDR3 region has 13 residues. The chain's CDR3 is CASSFSSYLPQHF. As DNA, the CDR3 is TGTGCCAGCAGTTTTTCCTCGTACCTGCCCCAGCATTTT.

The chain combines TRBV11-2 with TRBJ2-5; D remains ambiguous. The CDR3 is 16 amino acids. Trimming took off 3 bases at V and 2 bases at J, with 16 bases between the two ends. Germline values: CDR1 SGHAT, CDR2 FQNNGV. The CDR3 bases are TGTGCCAGCAGCTTCAGGATACAGTGGGTTCAAGAGACCCAGTACTTC. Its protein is CASSFRIQWVQETQYF.

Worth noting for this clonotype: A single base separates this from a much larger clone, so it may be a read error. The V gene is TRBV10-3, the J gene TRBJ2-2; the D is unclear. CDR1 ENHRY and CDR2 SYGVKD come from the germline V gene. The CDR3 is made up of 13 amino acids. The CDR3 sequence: CATSESLTGELFF. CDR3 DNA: TGTGCCACCAGTGAGTCGCTCACCGGGGAGCTGTTTTTT.